The clone carrying this TCR beta chain was recorded a few times. This record belongs to a study of cytomegalovirus exposure and HLA in healthy donors. Primers for the PCR totalled 60 Vbeta and 13 Jbeta. Repertoires were generated with immunoSEQ multiplex PCR, while TCRdb's copy carries only in-frame clones and drops some. Of 110,000 to 150,000 clones listed, around a tenth are singletons. Trimming shortened V by 4 bases and J by 4 bases, and 11 bases separated the two germline ends. Germline V gene sequence: CDR1 MDHEN, CDR2 SYDVKM. The CDR3 runs 14 residues. Sequencing was carried out using PBMCs. The clonotype originates from a man aged 50 or older in good health and CMV-seronegative. The chain has TRBV28 and TRBJ2-4, with TRBD2 as a possible D gene (6 bases). The CDR3 loop is CASSWRRGKNIQYF. CDR3 DNA sequence: TGTGCCAGCAGTTGGAGGAGGGGAAAAAACATTCAGTACTTC. Full variable domain (missing parts from reference TRBV28 and TRBJ2-4): DVKVTQSSRYLVKRTGEKVFLECVQDMDHENMFWYRQDPGLGLRLIYFSYDVKMKEKGDIPEGYSVSREKKERFSLILESASTNQTSMYLCASSWRRGKNIQYFGAGTRLSVL.